A selection of T cell receptor beta chains follows, all from one sample in a study of glioma-infiltrating T cells after dendritic cell vaccination. Profiled with immunoSEQ multiplex PCR; TCRdb holds only in-frame clones, not every one. This sample has under 100,000 clones, with 85% to 90% found just once. Specimen: blood, collected before dendritic cell vaccination. All receptors come from a human donor with glioblastoma. Both conserved end residues are part of each CDR3. Size values are once, few and many counts, or a class for expanded clones, and some rows have none.

j_gene | v_gene | abundance | CDR3aa
TRBJ1-2 | TRBV5-1 | . | CASRPAGENYGYTF
TRBJ2-2 | TRBV4-2 | . | CASSQASGNTGELFF
TRBJ1-3 | TRBV21-1 | . | CASSAPLGQGATDTIYF
TRBJ2-3 | TRBV18 | . | CASSPVPGTHTDTQYF
TRBJ2-1 | TRBV5-1 | . | CASSVTGGQNNEQFF
TRBJ2-7 | TRBV11-3 | . | CASSLDLAEEQYF
. | TRBV9 | . | CASSPQAGTIYEQYF
TRBJ2-3 | TRBV12-5 | few | CASGRTGDYADTQYF
TRBJ2-7 | TRBV7-3 | . | CASSPRPAGAGEQYF
TRBJ2-1 | TRBV9 | . | CASSGEIAGGGYNEQFF
TRBJ2-3 | TRBV7-9 | . | CASRLDWPDTQYF
TRBJ1-1 | TRBV11-2 | . | CASSLEETEAFF
TRBJ2-7 | TRBV10-1 | . | CASSSSGRTYEQYF
TRBJ2-1 | TRBV5-1 | . | CASSRGLAGGYNEQFF
TRBJ2-3 | TRBV2 | . | CASRPASGGAKDTQYF
TRBJ2-3 | TRBV7-2 | . | CASSFWASGRVGTQYF
TRBJ2-1 | TRBV9 | . | CASSVGPYNEQFF
TRBJ2-2 | TRBV2 | . | CASSPGTSGNTGELFF
TRBJ2-6 | TRBV18 | . | CASGQILISGANVLTF
TRBJ2-1 | TRBV10-1 | . | CASSGAGELNEQFF
TRBJ1-4 | TRBV5-6 | . | CASSLAGANEKLFF
TRBJ2-2 | TRBV6-1 | once | CASSGRILVTGELFF
TRBJ2-7 | TRBV4-3 | . | CASSQAGLAGSAQYF
TRBJ2-2 | TRBV18 | . | CASGPIVGGTGELFF
TRBJ2-3 | TRBV5-1 | . | CASSLMTSGVPDTQYF
TRBJ2-7 | TRBV6-1 | . | CASNQRGKSYEQYF
TRBJ1-1 | TRBV27 | . | CASSRSRYTEAFF
TRBJ2-5 | TRBV10-3 | . | CAISGGLAGMYQETQYF
TRBJ2-7 | TRBV18 | . | CASSRATGSYEQYF
TRBJ2-2 | TRBV29-1 | once | CSVKRGGVETGELFF
TRBJ2-2 | TRBV9 | . | CASSVDPGGGELFF
TRBJ2-1 | TRBV10-1 | . | CASSGVSGNEQFF
TRBJ2-7 | TRBV6-6 | . | CASSWLPTGGFDEQYF
TRBJ2-7 | TRBV19 | . | CASTAGTYYEQYF
TRBJ2-7 | TRBV29-1 | . | CSVEELGLAGVYEQYF
TRBJ2-2 | TRBV14 | . | CASSQDLGQPTGELFF
TRBJ1-2 | TRBV10-3 | . | CAISGQGAGPYGYTF
TRBJ2-1 | TRBV19 | . | CASRSGVAYNEQFF
TRBJ2-1 | TRBV5-6 | . | CASSFGRVGEQFF
TRBJ2-5 | TRBV19 | . | CASSIGSTKQETQYF
TRBJ1-1 | TRBV5-1 | . | CASSPGQPNTEAFF
TRBJ2-2 | TRBV5-1 | . | CASSPHRGKNTGELFF
TRBJ1-2 | TRBV14 | . | CASSQDAVSQGYGYTF
TRBJ2-1 | TRBV29-1 | . | CSVEDGEHINEQFF
TRBJ1-2 | TRBV29-1 | . | CSATGTGSPYGYTF
TRBJ2-7 | TRBV6-6 | . | CASSYLSSYEQYF
TRBJ1-2 | TRBV30 | . | CAWRNYNYGYTF
TRBJ2-3 | TRBV7-3 | few | CASSLTGNADTQYF